The source of this T cell receptor (beta chain) is a study of T-cell reconstitution after alpha-beta-depleted transplantation in children. Findings and limits, study-wide: Where some patients showed high TCRbeta diversity at day 60, it came from recipient T cells and thymic progenitors that had survived. Several hundred expanded graft clones reportedly supplied alpha-beta T cells about two months after transplant. T-cell counts and diversity were attributed mostly to newly produced T cells one year after transplant.

In this sample, this clonotype turned up a few times. Its antigen is unknown. Library preparation (for TCRbeta) was performed with unique molecular identifiers. TCRdb re-called the PCR reads with MiXCR, one entry per CDR3 protein. This sample has around 580,000 distinct CDR3 sequences, with 23% found just once. This CDR3 region has 14 residues. Germline V CDR1 and CDR2: SNHLY, FYNNEI. V was trimmed by 7 bases and J by 10 bases, leaving 21 bases between them. The source of this sequence is a boy in the first two years of life who had a stem cell transplant for acute myeloid leukemia, so the T cells may come from the graft donor. J is TRBJ2-3 and V is TRBV2; D may be TRBD2 (6 bases). The sample consisted of PBMCs, mostly from graft donor cells, taken 360 days after TCRalphabeta/CD19-depleted stem cell transplant. DNA of the CDR3: TGTGCCAGCATTATCCAGGAAGGGGACTCCTCGCAGTATTTT. This codes for CASIIQEGDSSQYF.